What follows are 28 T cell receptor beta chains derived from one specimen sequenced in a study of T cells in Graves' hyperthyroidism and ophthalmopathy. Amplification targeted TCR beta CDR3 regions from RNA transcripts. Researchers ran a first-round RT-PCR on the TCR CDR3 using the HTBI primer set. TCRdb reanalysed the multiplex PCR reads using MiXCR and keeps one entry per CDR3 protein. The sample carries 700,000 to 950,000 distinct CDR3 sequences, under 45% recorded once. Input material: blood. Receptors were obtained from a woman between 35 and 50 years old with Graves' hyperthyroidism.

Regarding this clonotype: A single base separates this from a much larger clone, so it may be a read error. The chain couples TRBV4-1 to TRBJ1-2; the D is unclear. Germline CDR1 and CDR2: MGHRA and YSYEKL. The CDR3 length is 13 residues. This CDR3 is CASSQEEDYGYAF. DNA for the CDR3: TGCGCCAGCAGCCAAGAGGAGGACTATGGCTACGCCTTC.

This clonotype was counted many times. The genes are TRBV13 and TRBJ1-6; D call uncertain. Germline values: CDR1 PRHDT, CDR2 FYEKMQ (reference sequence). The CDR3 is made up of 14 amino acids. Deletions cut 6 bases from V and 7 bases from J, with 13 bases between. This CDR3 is CASSSGLPNSPLHF. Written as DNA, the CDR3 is TGTGCCAGCAGTTCGGGGTTGCCGAATTCACCCCTCCACTTT. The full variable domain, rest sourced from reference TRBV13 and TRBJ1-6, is AAGVIQSPRHLIKEKRETATLKCYPIPRHDTVYWYQQGPGQDPQFLISFYEKMQSDKGSIPDRFSAQQFSDYHSELNMSSLELGDSALYFCASSSGLPNSPLHFGNGTRLTVT.

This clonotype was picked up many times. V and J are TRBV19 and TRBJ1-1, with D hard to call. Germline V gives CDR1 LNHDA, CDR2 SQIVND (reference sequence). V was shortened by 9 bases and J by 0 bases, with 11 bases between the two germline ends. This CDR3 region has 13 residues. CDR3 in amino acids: CASLPPLNTEAFF. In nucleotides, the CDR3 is TGTGCCAGCCTACCCCCATTGAACACTGAAGCTTTCTTT.

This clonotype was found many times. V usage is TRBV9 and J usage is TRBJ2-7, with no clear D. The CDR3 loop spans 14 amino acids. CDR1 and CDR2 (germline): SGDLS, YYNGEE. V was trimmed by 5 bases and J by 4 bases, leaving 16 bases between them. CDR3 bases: TGTGCCAGCAGTCCGCCGCGTGGTTCGTACGAGCAGTACTTC. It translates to CASSPPRGSYEQYF.

CDR3 coding DNA: TGCAGCGTTGCAGGGAGGAACAGGGGGGTCTATGGCTACACCTTC. Its translation is CSVAGRNRGVYGYTF. V gene TRBV29-1 combines with J gene TRBJ1-2, with 8 bases that match TRBD1. J lost 4 bases, V lost 4 bases, and 11 bases had no gene match. The germline gives CDR1 SQVTM, CDR2 ANQGSEA. This CDR3 region has 15 residues.

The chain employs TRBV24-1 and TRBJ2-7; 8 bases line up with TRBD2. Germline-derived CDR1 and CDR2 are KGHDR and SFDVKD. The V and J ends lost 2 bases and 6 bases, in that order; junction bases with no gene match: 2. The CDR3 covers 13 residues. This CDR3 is CATSDSSGGEQYF. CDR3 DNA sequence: TGTGCCACCAGTGATTCCAGCGGGGGCGAGCAGTACTTC.

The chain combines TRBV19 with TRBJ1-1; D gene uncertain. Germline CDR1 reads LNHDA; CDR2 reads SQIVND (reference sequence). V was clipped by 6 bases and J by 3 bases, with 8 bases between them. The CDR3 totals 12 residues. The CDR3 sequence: CASRSMDTEAFF. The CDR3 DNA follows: TGTGCCAGTAGGTCCATGGACACTGAAGCTTTCTTT. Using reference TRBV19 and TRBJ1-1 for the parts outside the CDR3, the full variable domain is DGGITQSPKYLFRKEGQNVTLSCEQNLNHDAMYWYRQDPGQGLRLIYYSQIVNDFQKGDIAEGYSVSREKKESFPLTVTSAQKNPTAFYLCASRSMDTEAFFGQGTRLTVV.

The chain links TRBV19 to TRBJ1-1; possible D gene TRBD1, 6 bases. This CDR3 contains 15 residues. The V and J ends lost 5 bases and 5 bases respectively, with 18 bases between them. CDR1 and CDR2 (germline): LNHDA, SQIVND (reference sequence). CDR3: CASSPQGKGVTEAFF. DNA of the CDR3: TGTGCCAGTAGTCCCCAGGGAAAGGGGGTAACTGAAGCTTTCTTT.

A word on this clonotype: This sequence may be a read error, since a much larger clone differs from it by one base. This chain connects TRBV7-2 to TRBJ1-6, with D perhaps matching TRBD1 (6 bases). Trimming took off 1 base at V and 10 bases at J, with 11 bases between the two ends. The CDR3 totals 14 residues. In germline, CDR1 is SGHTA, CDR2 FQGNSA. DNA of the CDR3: TGTGCCAGCAGCTTAGTACAGGGAAGATCACCCCTCCACTTT. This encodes CASSLVQGRSPLHF.

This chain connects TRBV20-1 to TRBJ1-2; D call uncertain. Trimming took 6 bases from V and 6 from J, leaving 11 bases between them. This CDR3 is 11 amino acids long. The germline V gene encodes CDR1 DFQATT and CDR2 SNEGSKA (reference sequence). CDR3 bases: TGCAGTGCCGCCGTGGGGAATGGCTACACCTTC. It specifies CSAAVGNGYTF.

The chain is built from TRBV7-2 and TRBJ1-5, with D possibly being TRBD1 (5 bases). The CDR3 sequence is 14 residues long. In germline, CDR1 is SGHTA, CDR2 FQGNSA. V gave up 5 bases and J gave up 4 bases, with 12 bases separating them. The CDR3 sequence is CASSGGSWNQPQHF. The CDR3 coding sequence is TGTGCCAGCAGCGGGGGGAGTTGGAATCAGCCCCAGCATTTT.

The CDR3 bases are TGCAGCGTGGATGGACAGGGGGTCGGCGGCTACACCTTC. Translation: CSVDGQGVGGYTF. This sequence joins TRBV29-1 and TRBJ1-2; 10 bases are a match to TRBD1. The germline V gene has CDR1 SQVTM and CDR2 ANQGSEA. The length of the CDR3 is 13 residues. V dropped 6 bases and J dropped 8; count of bases not matched to a gene: 9. Filled out from reference TRBV29-1 and TRBJ1-2, the complete variable domain reads SAVISQKPSRDICQRGTSLTIQCQVDSQVTMMFWYRQQPGQSLTLIATANQGSEATYESGFVIDKFPISRPNLTFSTLTVSNMSPEDSSIYLCSVDGQGVGGYTFGSGTRLTVV.

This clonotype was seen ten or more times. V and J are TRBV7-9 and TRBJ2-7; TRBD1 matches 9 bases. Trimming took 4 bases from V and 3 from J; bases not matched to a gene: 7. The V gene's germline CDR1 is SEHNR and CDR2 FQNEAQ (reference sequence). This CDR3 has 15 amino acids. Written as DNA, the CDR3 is TGTGCCAGCAGCTCCCCGGGACAGGGTAGCTACGAGCAGTACTTC. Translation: CASSSPGQGSYEQYF. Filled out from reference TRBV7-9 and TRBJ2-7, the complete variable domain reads DTGVSQNPRHKITKRGQNVTFRCDPISEHNRLYWYRQTLGQGPEFLTYFQNEAQLEKSRLLSDRFSAERPKGSFSTLEIQRTEQGDSAMYLCASSSPGQGSYEQYFGPGTRLTVT.

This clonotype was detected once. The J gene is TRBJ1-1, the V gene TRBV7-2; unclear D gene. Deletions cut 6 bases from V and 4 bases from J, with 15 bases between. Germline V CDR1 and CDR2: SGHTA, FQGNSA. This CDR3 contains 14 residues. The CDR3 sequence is CASSWDSRGTEAFF. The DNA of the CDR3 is TGTGCCAGCAGTTGGGATAGTCGGGGCACTGAAGCTTTCTTT.

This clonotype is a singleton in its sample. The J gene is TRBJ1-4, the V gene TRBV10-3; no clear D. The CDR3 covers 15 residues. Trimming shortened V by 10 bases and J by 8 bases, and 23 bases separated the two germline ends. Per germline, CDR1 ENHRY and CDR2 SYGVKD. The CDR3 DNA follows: TGTGCCAGCAGAGGAGCAAAGGCTGGGGAAGAAAAACTGTTTTTT. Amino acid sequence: CASRGAKAGEEKLFF.

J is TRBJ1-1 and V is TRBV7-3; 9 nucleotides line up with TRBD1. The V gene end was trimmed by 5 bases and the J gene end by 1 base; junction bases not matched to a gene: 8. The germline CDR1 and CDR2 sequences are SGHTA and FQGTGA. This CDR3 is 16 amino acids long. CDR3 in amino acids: CASSPAGTGRNTEAFF. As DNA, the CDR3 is TGTGCCAGCAGCCCTGCCGGGACAGGGAGGAACACTGAAGCTTTCTTT.

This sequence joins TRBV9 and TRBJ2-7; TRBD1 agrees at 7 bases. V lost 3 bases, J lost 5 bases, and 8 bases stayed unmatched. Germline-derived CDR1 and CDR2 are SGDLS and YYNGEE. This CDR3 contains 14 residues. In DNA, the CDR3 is TGTGCCAGCAGCGCCCACAGGGGATATGACGAGCAGTACTTC. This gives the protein CASSAHRGYDEQYF.

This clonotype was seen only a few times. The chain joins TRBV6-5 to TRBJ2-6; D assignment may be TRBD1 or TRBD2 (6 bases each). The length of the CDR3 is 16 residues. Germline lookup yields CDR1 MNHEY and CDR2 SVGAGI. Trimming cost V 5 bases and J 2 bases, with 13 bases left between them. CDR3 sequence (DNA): TGTGCCAGCAGTCTAGAAGGGGGGCCTGGGGCCAACGTCCTGACTTTC. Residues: CASSLEGGPGANVLTF.

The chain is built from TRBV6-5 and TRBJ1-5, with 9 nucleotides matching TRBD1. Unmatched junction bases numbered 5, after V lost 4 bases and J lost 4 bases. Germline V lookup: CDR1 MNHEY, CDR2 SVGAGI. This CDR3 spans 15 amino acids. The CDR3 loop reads CASSSDRGWNQPQHF. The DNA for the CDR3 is TGTGCCAGCAGTTCGGACAGGGGTTGGAATCAGCCCCAGCATTTT.

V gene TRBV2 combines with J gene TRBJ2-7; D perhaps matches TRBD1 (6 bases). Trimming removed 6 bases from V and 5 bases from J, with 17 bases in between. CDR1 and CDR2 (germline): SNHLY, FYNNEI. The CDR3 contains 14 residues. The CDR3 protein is CASRAQGPRHEQYF. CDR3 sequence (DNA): TGTGCCAGCAGAGCACAGGGCCCACGTCACGAGCAGTACTTC.

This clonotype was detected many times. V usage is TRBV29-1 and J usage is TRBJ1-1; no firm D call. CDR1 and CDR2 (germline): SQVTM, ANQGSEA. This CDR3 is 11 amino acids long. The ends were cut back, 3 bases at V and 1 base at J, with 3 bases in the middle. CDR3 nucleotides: TGCAGCGTTGATCCGAACACTGAAGCTTTCTTT. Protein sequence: CSVDPNTEAFF.

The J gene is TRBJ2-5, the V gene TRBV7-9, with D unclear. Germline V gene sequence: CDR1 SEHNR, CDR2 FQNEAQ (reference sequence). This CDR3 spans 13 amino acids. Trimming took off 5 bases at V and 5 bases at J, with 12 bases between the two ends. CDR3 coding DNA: TGTGCCAGCAGCGTCTTGGTGGGTGAGACCCAGTACTTC. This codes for CASSVLVGETQYF.

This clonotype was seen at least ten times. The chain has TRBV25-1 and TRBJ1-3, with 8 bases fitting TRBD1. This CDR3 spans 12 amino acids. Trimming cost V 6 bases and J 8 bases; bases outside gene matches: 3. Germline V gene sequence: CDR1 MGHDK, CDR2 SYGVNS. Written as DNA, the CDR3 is TGTGCCAGCAGCGAACAGGGGGACACCATATATTTT. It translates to CASSEQGDTIYF.

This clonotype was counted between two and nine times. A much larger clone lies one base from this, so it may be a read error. The CDR3 is CAPRTGGNTEAFF. The CDR3 nucleotides read TGTGCCCCCCGGACAGGGGGTAACACTGAAGCTTTCTTT. The rearrangement links TRBV10-3 to TRBJ1-1; TRBD1 matches 10 bases. This CDR3 spans 13 amino acids. CDR1 is ENHRY and CDR2 is SYGVKD in the germline V gene. Germline trimming cut 11 bases from V and 2 bases from J; bases unmatched to any gene: 5.

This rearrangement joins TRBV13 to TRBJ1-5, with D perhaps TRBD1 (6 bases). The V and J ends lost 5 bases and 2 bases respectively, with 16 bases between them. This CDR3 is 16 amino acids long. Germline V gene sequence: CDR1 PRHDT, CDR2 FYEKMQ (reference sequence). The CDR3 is CASSLLGRGGNQPQHF. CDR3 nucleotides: TGTGCCAGCAGCCTCCTGGGCAGGGGTGGCAATCAGCCCCAGCATTTT.

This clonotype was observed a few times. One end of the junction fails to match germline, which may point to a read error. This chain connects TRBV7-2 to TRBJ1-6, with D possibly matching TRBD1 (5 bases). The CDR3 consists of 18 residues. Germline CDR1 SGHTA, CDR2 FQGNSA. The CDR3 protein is CASTAGSGQSSYNSPLHF. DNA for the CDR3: TGCGCCAGCACCGCAGGGTCCGGCCAGAGCTCCTATAATTCACCCCTCCACTTT.

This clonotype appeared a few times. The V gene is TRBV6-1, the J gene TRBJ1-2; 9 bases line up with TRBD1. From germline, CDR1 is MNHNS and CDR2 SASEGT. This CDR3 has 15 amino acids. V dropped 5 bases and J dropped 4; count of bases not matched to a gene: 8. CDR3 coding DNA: TGTGCCAGCAGTTCTCCGGGACAGGGCCTCTATGGCTACACCTTC. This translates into CASSSPGQGLYGYTF.

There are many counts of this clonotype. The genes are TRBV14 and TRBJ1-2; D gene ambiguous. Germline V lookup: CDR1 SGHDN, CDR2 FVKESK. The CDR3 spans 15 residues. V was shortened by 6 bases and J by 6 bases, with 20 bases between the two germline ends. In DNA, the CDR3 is TGTGCCAGCAGTCGGCGGACCGACCGGGCGGATGGCTACACCTTC. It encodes CASSRRTDRADGYTF.